This TCR beta chain is drawn from a study of T cells after posttransplantation cyclophosphamide. Findings and limits, study-wide: Skin or GI-infiltrating T cells shared few TRB sequences with blood. Donor-recipient repertoire similarity was low at 1-2 months, rising over year one. Recipient CMV seropositivity and CMV reactivation strongly tracked TRB clonality.

J gave up 1 base and V 5 bases, and 0 bases lay outside the gene matches. Germline loops: CDR1 LNHDA, CDR2 SQIVND (reference sequence). The CDR3 totals 14 residues. Regarding this clone: Its antigen is not known.

The method was immunoSEQ multiplex PCR; TCRdb's version includes in-frame clones alone and lacks a portion of them. Of about 66,000 clones in the sample, around 93% were seen once. The V and J genes are TRBV19 and TRBJ1-2, with 11 bases that match TRBD1. Sequencing was performed on PBMCs. The sequence was collected from a woman in her 30s in good health and a related stem cell transplant donor. The CDR3 sequence: CASSGTGGNYGYTF. The CDR3 region has the DNA TGTGCCAGTAGTGGGACAGGGGGTAACTATGGCTACACCTTC.